Presented here are 9 T cell receptor beta chains from one specimen sequenced in a study of blood T cell repertoires in COVID-19. This table comes from immunoSEQ multiplex PCR, and its TCRdb copy is limited to in-frame clones, with some not included. Among more than 80,000 clones listed, over 70% were seen once. The sample taken for sequencing was peripheral blood. These receptors all come from a human donor with acute or convalescent COVID-19. The donor label of this sample is uncertain.

This clone was counted only a few times. V usage is TRBV3-1 (or the pseudogene TRBV3-2) and J usage is TRBJ1-6; D not certain. The CDR3 contains 13 residues. V lost 0 bases, J lost 9 bases, and 6 bases lay in between. CDR1 is LGHDT, CDR2 YNNKEL, per germline (reference sequence). In DNA, the CDR3 is TGTGCCAGCAGCCAAGACGGGTCTTCACCCCTCCACTTT. It codes for CASSQDGSSPLHF.

The chain employs TRBV6-6 and TRBJ2-1, with a tentative D call TRBD2 (5 bases). The CDR3 is made up of 15 amino acids. The V gene's germline CDR1 is MNHNY and CDR2 SVGAGI (reference sequence). Trimming left V 4 bases short and J 4 bases short, with 14 bases between. CDR3 region: CASSSDDYLYNEQFF. DNA for the CDR3: TGTGCCAGCAGTTCCGACGACTACCTATACAATGAGCAGTTCTTC.

V usage is TRBV19 and J usage is TRBJ1-5; 8 nucleotides agree with TRBD1. The CDR3 contains 15 residues. The V and J ends lost 3 bases and 5 bases, in that order; junction bases with no gene match: 6. The germline V gene encodes CDR1 LNHDA and CDR2 SQIVND (reference sequence). The CDR3: CASSIGQGLDQPQHF. The CDR3 DNA sequence: TGTGCCAGTAGTATTGGACAGGGACTTGATCAGCCCCAGCATTTT.

The chain uses TRBV7-3 and TRBJ2-5, with a possible D match to TRBD1 (5 bases). With 1 base removed from V and 1 base from J, the gap between germline ends came to 7 bases. Per the germline V gene, CDR1 is SGHTA and CDR2 is FQGTGA. The CDR3 has 14 amino acids. The CDR3 DNA is TGTGCCAGCAGCTTAAGGACATTCCAAGAGACCCAGTACTTC. Translating it yields CASSLRTFQETQYF.

This clone was found a few times. The chain couples TRBV5-1 to TRBJ1-1; no definite D call. The CDR3 length is 15 residues. V was clipped by 0 bases and J by 0 bases, with 9 bases between them. Germline V gene data show CDR1 as SGHRS and CDR2 as YFSETQ. CDR3 amino acids: CASSLGGAMNTEAFF. The CDR3, as DNA: TGCGCCAGCAGCTTGGGAGGAGCCATGAACACTGAAGCTTTCTTT. Supplemented by reference TRBV5-1 and TRBJ1-1, the full variable domain reads KAGVTQTPRYLIKTRGQQVTLSCSPISGHRSVSWYQQTPGQGLQFLFEYFSETQRNKGNFPGRFSGRQFSNSRSEMNVSTLELGDSALYLCASSLGGAMNTEAFFGQGTRLTVV.

There are a few counts of this clone. The V gene is TRBV19, the J gene TRBJ2-5, with 8 bases that match TRBD2. The V segment lost 9 bases and the J segment 4 bases; nucleotides outside the gene matches: 13. The CDR3 is made up of 15 amino acids. Per germline, CDR1 LNHDA and CDR2 SQIVND (reference sequence). The CDR3 DNA follows: TGTGCCAGATTCCCCGGCAGCGGGGGATCAGAGACCCAGTACTTC. It yields the protein CARFPGSGGSETQYF.

This chain links TRBV18 with TRBJ2-1; 8 bases agree with TRBD1. The CDR3 runs 15 residues. The germline V gene encodes CDR1 KGHSH and CDR2 LQKENI. Losses at the gene ends were 1 base for V and 5 bases for J; bases not matched to a gene: 4. CDR3 sequence (DNA): TGTGCCAGCTCACCACGATCGGGACAGGACAATGAGCAGTTCTTC. It yields the protein CASSPRSGQDNEQFF.

The chain links TRBV15 to TRBJ2-1; 10 bases are a match to TRBD2. Trimming at V came to 3 bases and at J to 4 bases, leaving 9 bases not matched to a gene. The CDR3 loop spans 17 amino acids. Germline values: CDR1 LNHNV, CDR2 YYDKDF (reference sequence). This CDR3 is CATSRRVAGGSYNEQFF. DNA for the CDR3: TGTGCCACCAGCAGGAGGGTAGCGGGGGGTTCGTACAATGAGCAGTTCTTC.

In its sample, this clone was seen a few times. The chain employs TRBV28 and TRBJ2-5, with 9 bases that match TRBD2. V gave up 3 bases and J gave up 3 bases; unmatched junction bases: 5. CDR1 MDHEN and CDR2 SYDVKM come from the germline V gene. The CDR3 spans 15 residues. The CDR3 bases are TGTGCCAGCAGTTTTATCAGCGGGGGGAAAGAGACCCAGTACTTC. It encodes CASSFISGGKETQYF.